Included here is one T cell receptor (beta chain) sequence, with context. The antigen is not known. Chemo-refractory metastatic non-small-cell lung cancer patients underwent focal radiation alongside CTLA-4 blockade with ipilimumab. The method was immunoSEQ multiplex PCR; TCRdb's version includes in-frame clones alone and lacks a portion of them. The table has tens of thousands of clones, more than 60% seen once. This record comes from a study of radiotherapy plus CTLA-4 blockade in lung cancer. Study as a whole: Disease control reached more than 30%, with objective responses in 15% to 20%.

Findings and limits, study-wide: Some TCR clones had been derived from tumors. These clones expanded in peripheral blood after radiotherapy plus ipilimumab. How blood T cell clones changed early, along with interferon-beta, reportedly forecast response best.

V was clipped by 2 bases and J by 10 bases, with 12 bases between them. The CDR3 consists of 13 residues. Germline CDR1 and CDR2: SEHNR and FQNEAQ (reference sequence). The TCR originated in a human donor with non-small cell lung cancer who had a complete response to radiotherapy plus ipilimumab. The specimen comprised peripheral blood, sampled from a patient treated with radiotherapy plus ipilimumab. V is TRBV7-9 and J is TRBJ2-1; TRBD2 might be the D (6 bases). CDR3 sequence reads: CASSLKRAGEQFF. Written as DNA, the CDR3 is TGTGCCAGCAGCTTAAAGCGGGCGGGAGAGCAGTTCTTC.